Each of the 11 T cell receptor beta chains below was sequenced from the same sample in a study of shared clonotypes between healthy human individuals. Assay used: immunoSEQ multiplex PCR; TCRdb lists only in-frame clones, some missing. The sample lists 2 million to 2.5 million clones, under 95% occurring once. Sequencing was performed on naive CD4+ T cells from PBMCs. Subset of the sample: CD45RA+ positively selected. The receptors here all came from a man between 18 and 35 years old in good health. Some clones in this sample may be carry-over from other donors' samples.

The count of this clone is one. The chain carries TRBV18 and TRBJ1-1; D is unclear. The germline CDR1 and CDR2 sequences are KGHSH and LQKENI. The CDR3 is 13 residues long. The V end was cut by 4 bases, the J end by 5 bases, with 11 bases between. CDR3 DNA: TGTGCCAGCTCACGTGGCTCTGAAACTGAAGCTTTCTTT. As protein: CASSRGSETEAFF.

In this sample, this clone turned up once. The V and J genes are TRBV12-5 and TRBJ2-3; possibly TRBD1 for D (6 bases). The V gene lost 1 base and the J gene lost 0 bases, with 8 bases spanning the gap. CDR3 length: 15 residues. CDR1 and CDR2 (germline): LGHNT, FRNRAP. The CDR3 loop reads CASGLAQGSTDTQYF. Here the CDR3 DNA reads TGTGCTAGTGGTTTGGCACAGGGAAGCACAGATACGCAGTATTTT. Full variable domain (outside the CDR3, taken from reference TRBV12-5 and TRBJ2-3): DARVTQTPRHKVTEMGQEVTMRCQPILGHNTVFWYRQTMMQGLELLAYFRNRAPLDDSGMPKDRFSAEMPDATLATLKIQPSEPRDSAVYFCASGLAQGSTDTQYFGPGTRLTVL.

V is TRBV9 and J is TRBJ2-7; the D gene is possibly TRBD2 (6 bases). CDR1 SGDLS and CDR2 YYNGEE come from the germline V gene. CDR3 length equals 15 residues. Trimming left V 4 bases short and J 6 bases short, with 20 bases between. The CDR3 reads CASSPGGNRVGEQYF. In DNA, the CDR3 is TGTGCCAGCAGCCCCGGCGGGAATCGTGTCGGCGAGCAGTACTTC.

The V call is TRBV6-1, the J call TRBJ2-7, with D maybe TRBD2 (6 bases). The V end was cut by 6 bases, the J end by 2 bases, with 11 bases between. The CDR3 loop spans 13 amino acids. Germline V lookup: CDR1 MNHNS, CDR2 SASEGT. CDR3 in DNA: TGTGCCAGCAGAGGGGACTTTACCTACGAGCAGTACTTC. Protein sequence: CASRGDFTYEQYF.

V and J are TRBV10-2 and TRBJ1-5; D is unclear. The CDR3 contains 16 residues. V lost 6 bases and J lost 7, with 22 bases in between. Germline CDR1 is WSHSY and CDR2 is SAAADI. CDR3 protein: CASSSGSPSYRQPQHF. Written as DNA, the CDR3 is TGCGCCAGCAGCTCCGGGAGTCCCTCCTATAGGCAGCCCCAGCATTTT.

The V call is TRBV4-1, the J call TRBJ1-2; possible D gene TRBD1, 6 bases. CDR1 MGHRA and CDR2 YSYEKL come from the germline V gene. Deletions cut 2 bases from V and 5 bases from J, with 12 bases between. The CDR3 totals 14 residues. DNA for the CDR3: TGCGCCAGCAGCCAACAAACAGGGAGGTATGGCTACACCTTC. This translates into CASSQQTGRYGYTF.

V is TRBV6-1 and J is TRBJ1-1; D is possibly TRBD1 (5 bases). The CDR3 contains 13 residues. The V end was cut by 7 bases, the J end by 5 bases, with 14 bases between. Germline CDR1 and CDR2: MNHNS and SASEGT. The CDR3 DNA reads TGTGCCAGCACCAGGGAGGGGAAGACTGAAGCTTTCTTT. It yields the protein CASTREGKTEAFF.

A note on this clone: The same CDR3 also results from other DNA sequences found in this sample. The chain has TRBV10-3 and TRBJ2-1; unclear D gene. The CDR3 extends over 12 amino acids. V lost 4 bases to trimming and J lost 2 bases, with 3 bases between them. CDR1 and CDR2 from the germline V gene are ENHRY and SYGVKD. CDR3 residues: CAISAAYNEQFF. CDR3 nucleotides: TGTGCCATCAGTGCGGCCTACAATGAGCAGTTCTTC.

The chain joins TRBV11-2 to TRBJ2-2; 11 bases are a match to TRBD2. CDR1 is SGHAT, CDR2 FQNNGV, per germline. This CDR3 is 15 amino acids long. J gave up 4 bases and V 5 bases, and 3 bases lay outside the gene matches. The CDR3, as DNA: TGTGCCAGCAGCCCGACTAGCGGGGCCACCGGGGAGCTGTTTTTT. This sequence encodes CASSPTSGATGELFF. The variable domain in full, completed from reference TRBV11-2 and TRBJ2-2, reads EAGVAQSPRYKIIEKRQSVAFWCNPISGHATLYWYQQILGQGPKLLIQFQNNGVVDDSQLPKDRFSAERLKGVDSTLKIQPAKLEDSAVYLCASSPTSGATGELFFGEGSRLTVL.

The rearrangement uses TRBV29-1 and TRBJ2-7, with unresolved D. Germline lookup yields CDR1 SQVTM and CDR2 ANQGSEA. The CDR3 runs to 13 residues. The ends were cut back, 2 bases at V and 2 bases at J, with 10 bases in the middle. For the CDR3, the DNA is TGCAGCGTTGAAAGCGCGGAGCCCTACGAGCAGTACTTC. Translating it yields CSVESAEPYEQYF.

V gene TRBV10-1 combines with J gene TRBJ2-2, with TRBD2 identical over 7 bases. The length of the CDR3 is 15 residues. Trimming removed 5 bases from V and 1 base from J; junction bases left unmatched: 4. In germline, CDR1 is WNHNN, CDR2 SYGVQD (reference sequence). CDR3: CASSPSSGNTGELFF. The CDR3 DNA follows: TGCGCCAGCAGTCCTTCTAGCGGGAACACCGGGGAGCTGTTTTTT.